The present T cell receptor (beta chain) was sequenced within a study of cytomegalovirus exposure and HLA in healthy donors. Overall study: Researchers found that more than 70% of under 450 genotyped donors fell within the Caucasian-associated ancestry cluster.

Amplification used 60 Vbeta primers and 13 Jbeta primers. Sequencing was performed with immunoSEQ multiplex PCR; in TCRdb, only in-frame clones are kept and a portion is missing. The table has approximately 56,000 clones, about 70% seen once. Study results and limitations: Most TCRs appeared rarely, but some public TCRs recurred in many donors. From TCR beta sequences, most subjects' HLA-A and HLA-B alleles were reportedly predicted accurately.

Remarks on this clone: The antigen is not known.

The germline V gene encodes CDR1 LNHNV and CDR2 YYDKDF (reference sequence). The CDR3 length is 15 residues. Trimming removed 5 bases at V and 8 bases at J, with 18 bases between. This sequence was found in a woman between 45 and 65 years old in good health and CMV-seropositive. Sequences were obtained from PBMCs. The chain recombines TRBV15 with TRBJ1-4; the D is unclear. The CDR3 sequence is CATSPEIRGGEKLFF. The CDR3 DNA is TGTGCCACCAGCCCAGAGATAAGAGGTGGGGAAAAACTGTTTTTT.